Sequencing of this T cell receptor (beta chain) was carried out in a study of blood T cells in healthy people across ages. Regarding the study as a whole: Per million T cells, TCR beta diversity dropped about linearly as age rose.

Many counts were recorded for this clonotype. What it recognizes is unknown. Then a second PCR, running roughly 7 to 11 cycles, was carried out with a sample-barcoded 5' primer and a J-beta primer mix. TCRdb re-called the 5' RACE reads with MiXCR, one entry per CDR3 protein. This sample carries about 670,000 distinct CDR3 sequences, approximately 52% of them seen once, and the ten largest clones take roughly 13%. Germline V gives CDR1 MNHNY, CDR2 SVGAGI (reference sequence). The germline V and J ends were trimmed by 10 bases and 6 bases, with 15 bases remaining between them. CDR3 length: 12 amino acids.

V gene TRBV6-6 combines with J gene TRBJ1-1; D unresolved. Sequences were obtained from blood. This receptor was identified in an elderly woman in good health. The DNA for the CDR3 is TGTGCCACCCTTAGATCAGGCGCTGAAGCTTTCTTT. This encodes CATLRSGAEAFF.